Reported below is one TCR beta chain. Libraries were prepared by immunoSEQ multiplex PCR; TCRdb keeps only in-frame clonotypes and omits some of them. The repertoire has under 30,000 clones, roughly 91% of them found once; the top ten carry around 0.43%. The data originate from a study of T cell changes during pregnancy in multiple sclerosis. This CDR3 contains 14 residues. Germline V gene sequence: CDR1 GTSNPN, CDR2 SVGIG (reference sequence). Trimming removed 0 bases from V and 7 bases from J, with 13 bases in between. The TCR comes from a female donor with multiple sclerosis, enrolled in a pregnancy study. The genes are TRBV30 and TRBJ2-1; D possibly corresponds to TRBD1 (6 bases). Material: CD4+ T cells from peripheral blood mononuclear cells, obtained after pregnancy. The CDR3 sequence: CAWSVRNRENEQFF. Written as DNA, the CDR3 is TGTGCCTGGAGTGTACGAAACAGGGAGAATGAGCAGTTCTTC.